This T cell receptor beta chain was identified in a study of breast tumors, draining lymph nodes, adjacent tissues. Study-wide findings and caveats: Luminal-like breast cancer showed significantly higher tumor–nontumor repertoire similarity than basal-like.

Axillary draining lymph nodes of breast cancer patients supplied the node samples. CDR3 size: 15 residues. Germline V lookup: CDR1 SGDLS, CDR2 YYNGEE. Worth noting for this clonotype: The antigen is unknown. A much larger clone sits a single nucleotide away, making a read error possible.

MiXCR, applied by TCRdb to the multiplex PCR reads, yields one record per CDR3 protein. The sample lists around 120,000 distinct CDR3 sequences, 15% to 20% seen once, with 3% to 4% in the top ten. This sequence joins TRBV9 and TRBJ1-4, with D uncertain. The clonotype originates from a female donor with breast cancer. Some clones in this sample may be carry-over from other donors' samples. Sequenced sample: axillary lymph node tissue. This chain's CDR3 is CASSALGGLNEKPFF. As DNA, the CDR3 is TGTGCCAGCAGCGCCTTGGGAGGGTTGAATGAAAAACCGTTTTTT.